These 10 T cell receptor beta chains were all obtained from the same sample, sequenced in a study of T cells after yellow fever vaccination. In TCRdb, the 5' RACE reads were re-called with MiXCR into one record per CDR3 protein. The sample carries some 340,000 distinct CDR3 sequences, approximately 11% recorded once. The specimen was CD4+ T cells sorted from PBMCs, collected 45 days after the yellow fever booster vaccination. Receptors originate from a man aged 18 to 30 who received the YFV17D yellow fever vaccine.

The chain links TRBV4-1 to TRBJ2-3; 10 nucleotides align to TRBD1. The CDR3 is 15 amino acids. V was pared by 4 bases and J by 1 base, with 2 bases of the junction left unmatched. CDR1 is MGHRA and CDR2 is YSYEKL in the germline V gene. The CDR3 coding sequence is TGCGCCAGCAGCCGACAGGGGGCAGGCACAGATACGCAGTATTTT. Protein product: CASSRQGAGTDTQYF.

This clonotype has more than one count but fewer than ten. The rearrangement links TRBV4-1 to TRBJ2-3; tentatively, D is TRBD2 (5 bases). The germline V gene encodes CDR1 MGHRA and CDR2 YSYEKL. V was trimmed by 3 bases and J by 4 bases, leaving 8 bases between them. CDR3 size: 13 residues. DNA for the CDR3: TGCGCCAGCAGCCAGGGTAGCGCAGATACGCAGTATTTT. Protein: CASSQGSADTQYF.

This clonotype has a handful of counts. The chain combines TRBV7-8 with TRBJ2-3; no definite D call. Germline CDR1 SGHVS, CDR2 FQNEAQ. The ends were cut back, 1 base at V and 2 bases at J, with 7 bases in the middle. The CDR3 spans 14 residues. CDR3 region: CASSLVADTDTQYF. CDR3 nucleotide sequence: TGTGCCAGCAGCTTAGTGGCAGACACAGATACGCAGTATTTT.

The CDR3 reads CASSLGAVTEAFF. The CDR3 DNA reads TGTGCCAGCAGCTTAGGAGCAGTCACTGAAGCTTTCTTT. The rearrangement uses TRBV7-9 and TRBJ1-1; D is undetermined. The CDR3 totals 13 residues. CDR1 and CDR2 from the germline V gene are SEHNR and FQNEAQ (reference sequence). Trimming cost V 1 base and J 4 bases, with 7 bases left between them.

This clonotype was counted a few times. This sequence joins TRBV14 and TRBJ1-2, with 10 bases identical to TRBD1. The CDR3 sequence is 12 residues long. Germline V gives CDR1 SGHDN, CDR2 FVKESK. The V gene end was trimmed by 6 bases and the J gene end by 9 bases; junction bases not matched to a gene: 4. The DNA for the CDR3 is TGTGCCAGCAGGCAGACAGGGGGCAGCTACACCTTC. It specifies CASRQTGGSYTF.

This clonotype was seen only a few times. This rearrangement joins TRBV5-1 to TRBJ2-1; 9 nucleotides match TRBD1. J was trimmed by 8 bases and V by 1 base; bases with no gene match: 7. CDR3 length: 15 amino acids. In germline, CDR1 is SGHRS, CDR2 YFSETQ. CDR3 bases: TGCGCCAGCAGCTTGATGAGGACAGGGGAGGATGAGCAGTTCTTC. Amino acid sequence: CASSLMRTGEDEQFF.

This clonotype was recorded a few times. The rearrangement links TRBV7-2 to TRBJ2-4; D uncertain. Germline CDR1 reads SGHTA; CDR2 reads FQGNSA. V was clipped by 3 bases and J by 10 bases, with 16 bases between them. This CDR3 is built from 14 residues. The CDR3 reads CASSFEQSLGIQYF. The DNA for the CDR3 is TGTGCCAGCAGCTTTGAACAAAGCCTTGGGATTCAGTACTTC.

A few counts support this clonotype. J is TRBJ2-1 and V is TRBV7-2, with D uncertain. V was pared by 1 base and J by 8 bases, with 12 bases between. Germline V gene data show CDR1 as SGHTA and CDR2 as FQGNSA. There are 14 residues in the CDR3. In DNA, the CDR3 is TGTGCCAGCAGCTTAGGGGCCGGTGGAGATGAGCAGTTCTTC. Its translation: CASSLGAGGDEQFF.

The V call is TRBV18, the J call TRBJ2-2; D assignment may be TRBD1 or TRBD2 (5 bases each). V shed 4 bases and J shed 4 bases, with 10 bases lying between them. Germline lookup yields CDR1 KGHSH and CDR2 LQKENI. The CDR3 loop spans 14 amino acids. CDR3 sequence (DNA): TGTGCCAGCTCACTGGGGGAGAGCACCGGGGAGCTGTTTTTT. It yields the protein CASSLGESTGELFF.

This clonotype occurred many times. The genes are TRBV5-1 and TRBJ2-3, with 8 nucleotides matching TRBD1. The CDR3 covers 15 residues. The V gene's germline CDR1 is SGHRS and CDR2 YFSETQ. The trim removed 1 base at V and 3 bases at J, leaving 4 bases unmatched. The CDR3 nucleotides read TGCGCCAGCAGCTTGCCAGGGGGCAGTACAGATACGCAGTATTTT. It yields the protein CASSLPGGSTDTQYF.